The table lists the clone carrying this T cell receptor (beta chain) with a count of one. What it recognizes is unknown. This record comes from a study of vaccination and CD4 T cells after COVID-19. Cultured CD4+ T cell DNA underwent sequencing with the Oncomine TCR Beta short-read assay. Genomic DNA was taken out of cultured CD4+ T cells by extraction. From the PCR reads, TCRdb called clonotypes with MiXCR, one entry per CDR3 protein. The data show over 15,000 distinct CDR3 sequences, roughly 46% seen once. Regarding treatment: approximately 9-day PBMC culture with coronavirus spike peptide pools or control peptides (ViraFEST assay). Following expansion of antigen-specific T cells with peptide pools, ViraFEST then sequenced TCRs. With 4 bases removed from V and 6 bases from J, the gap between germline ends came to 10 bases. This CDR3 has 14 residues. Per the germline V gene, CDR1 is MDHEN and CDR2 is SYDVKM.

This clonotype was sampled from a human donor who had recovered from COVID-19. Material for sequencing was CD4+ T cells from blood, cultured in vitro. The V call is TRBV28, the J call TRBJ1-6; perhaps TRBD1 as D (6 bases). The chain's CDR3 is CASSSGVVNSPLHF. In nucleotides, the CDR3 is TGTGCCAGCAGTTCAGGGGTGGTTAATTCACCCCTCCACTTT.